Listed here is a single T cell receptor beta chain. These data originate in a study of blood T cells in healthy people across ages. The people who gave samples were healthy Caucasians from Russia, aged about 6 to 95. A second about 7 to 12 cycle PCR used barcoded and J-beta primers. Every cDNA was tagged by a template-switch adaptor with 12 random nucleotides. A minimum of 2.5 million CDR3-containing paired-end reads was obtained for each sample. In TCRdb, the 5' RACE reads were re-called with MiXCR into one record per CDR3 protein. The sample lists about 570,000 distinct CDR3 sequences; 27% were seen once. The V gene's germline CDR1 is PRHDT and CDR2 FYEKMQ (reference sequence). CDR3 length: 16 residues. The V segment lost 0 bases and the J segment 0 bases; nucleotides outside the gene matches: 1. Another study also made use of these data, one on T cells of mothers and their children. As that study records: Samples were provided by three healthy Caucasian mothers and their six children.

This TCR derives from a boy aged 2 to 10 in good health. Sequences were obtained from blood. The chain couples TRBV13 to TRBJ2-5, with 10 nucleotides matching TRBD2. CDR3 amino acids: CASSLGLAGDQETQYF. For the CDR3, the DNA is TGTGCCAGCAGCTTAGGCCTAGCGGGAGACCAAGAGACCCAGTACTTC.